Shown below are 17 T cell receptor beta chains from a single sample sequenced in a study of naive and memory T cell subsets. Both TRBC1 and TRBC2 were covered by a beta constant-region primer of two equimolar oligonucleotides. In TCRdb, the UMI-ligation and nested PCR reads were re-called with MiXCR into one record per CDR3 protein. Among some 150,000 distinct CDR3 sequences listed, about 15% were seen once. Material for sequencing was naive CD4+ T cells from blood. The receptors come from a human donor in good health.

The rearrangement links TRBV20-1 to TRBJ2-1; 11 nucleotides agree with TRBD1. V trimming: 6 bases; J trimming: 15 bases; junction bases outside the gene matches: 4. Germline CDR1 DFQATT, CDR2 SNEGSKA (reference sequence). There are 10 residues in the CDR3. CDR3 DNA sequence: TGCAGTGCCCTGGACAGGGGGCCGTTCTTC. Protein product: CSALDRGPFF.

J is TRBJ2-1 and V is TRBV12-3 or TRBV12-4; D remains unclear. This CDR3 is 15 amino acids long. Deletions cut 6 bases from V and 2 bases from J, with 14 bases between. The DNA for the CDR3 is TGTGCCAGCAGCCTAATGTTGGGTACCTACAATGAGCAGTTCTTC. As protein: CASSLMLGTYNEQFF.

The J gene is TRBJ2-5, the V gene TRBV5-1; D possibly corresponds to TRBD2 (5 bases). With 6 bases removed from V and 1 base from J, the gap between germline ends came to 10 bases. The CDR3 consists of 13 residues. CDR1 is SGHRS, CDR2 YFSETQ, per germline. The CDR3 reads CASTRGFQETQYF. The CDR3 region has the DNA TGCGCCAGCACCCGCGGGTTCCAAGAGACCCAGTACTTC. The full variable domain, completed using reference TRBV5-1 and TRBJ2-5, is KAGVTQTPRYLIKTRGQQVTLSCSPISGHRSVSWYQQTPGQGLQFLFEYFSETQRNKGNFPGRFSGRQFSNSRSEMNVSTLELGDSALYLCASTRGFQETQYFGPGTRLLVL.

The V and J genes are TRBV6-5 and TRBJ1-1; a weak D match, TRBD1 (6 bases). The CDR3 is 15 amino acids. Deletions cut 5 bases from V and 0 bases from J, with 13 bases between. The V gene's germline CDR1 is MNHEY and CDR2 SVGAGI. Here the CDR3 reads CASSPTGGMNTEAFF. Written as DNA, the CDR3 is TGTGCCAGCAGTCCGACAGGCGGCATGAACACTGAAGCTTTCTTT.

The chain recombines TRBV29-1 with TRBJ1-1, with D perhaps TRBD1 (5 bases). Between the trimmed V and J ends, which lost 7 bases and 0 bases, there was a span of 12 bases. Germline CDR1 and CDR2: SQVTM and ANQGSEA. The CDR3 sequence is 13 residues long. This CDR3 reads CSALGHLNTEAFF. CDR3 nucleotide sequence: TGCAGCGCGCTTGGACACCTGAACACTGAAGCTTTCTTT.

J is TRBJ1-5 and V is TRBV19, with TRBD1 identical over 9 bases. The V segment lost 4 bases and the J segment 0 bases; nucleotides outside the gene matches: 10. The germline CDR1 and CDR2 sequences are LNHDA and SQIVND (reference sequence). The CDR3 has 18 residues. CDR3 residues: CASSTAWGQGSSNQPQHF. The DNA of the CDR3 is TGTGCCAGTAGTACGGCATGGGGACAGGGTTCTAGCAATCAGCCCCAGCATTTT.

This clonotype was picked up many times. This chain connects TRBV2 to TRBJ2-7, with D possibly being TRBD1 or TRBD2 (5 bases each). Trimming stripped 0 bases from V and 12 bases from J, with 18 bases between. Germline V gene data show CDR1 as SNHLY and CDR2 as FYNNEI. This CDR3 is 14 amino acids long. CDR3 region: CASSEARSTRGTYF. CDR3 nucleotide sequence: TGTGCCAGCAGTGAAGCGCGGTCCACTCGGGGCACGTACTTC.

The chain combines TRBV2 with TRBJ2-1, with 7 nucleotides matching TRBD2. Germline values: CDR1 SNHLY, CDR2 FYNNEI. J gave up 0 bases and V 5 bases, and 4 bases lay outside the gene matches. There are 15 residues in the CDR3. The CDR3 DNA reads TGTGCCAGCAGTATCGGCGGGAGCTCCTACAATGAGCAGTTCTTC. Protein: CASSIGGSSYNEQFF.

This clonotype was counted only a few times. The V gene is TRBV19, the J gene TRBJ2-1; D might be TRBD1 (6 bases). Germline V gene lookup returns CDR1 LNHDA and CDR2 SQIVND (reference sequence). The CDR3 covers 15 residues. The V end lost 3 bases, the J end lost 5 bases, and 14 bases lay between the germline ends. The DNA of the CDR3 is TGTGCCAGTAGTATCCGTTGGGGGCCGAACAATGAGCAGTTCTTC. This codes for CASSIRWGPNNEQFF.

The J gene is TRBJ2-5, the V gene TRBV7-7; D unclear. The CDR3 loop spans 14 amino acids. The germline V and J ends were trimmed by 0 bases and 7 bases, with 12 bases remaining between them. The germline CDR1 and CDR2 sequences are SSHAT and FNYEAQ (reference sequence). The CDR3 sequence is CASSLAGLPATQYF. CDR3 bases: TGTGCCAGCAGCTTAGCCGGTCTCCCGGCGACCCAGTACTTC.

This clonotype was counted ten times or more. The rearrangement links TRBV20-1 to TRBJ2-1; 12 nucleotides agree with TRBD2. Germline V gene data show CDR1 as DFQATT and CDR2 as SNEGSKA (reference sequence). With 0 bases clipped from V and 3 bases from J, the junction kept 12 bases outside the gene matches. The CDR3 is made up of 19 amino acids. This chain's CDR3 is CSARDVAGLAGRSYNEQFF. The CDR3 nucleotides read TGCAGTGCTAGAGACGTTGCAGGACTAGCGGGAAGAAGCTACAATGAGCAGTTCTTC.

In this sample, this clonotype turned up a few times. The chain joins TRBV20-1 to TRBJ2-7, with 10 bases identical to TRBD1. The CDR3 contains 15 residues. J gave up 0 bases and V 4 bases, and 6 bases lay outside the gene matches. Germline assignment: CDR1 DFQATT and CDR2 SNEGSKA (reference sequence). CDR3 coding DNA: TGCAGTGCTACCTCGGGACAGGGGTTCTCCTACGAGCAGTACTTC. It translates to CSATSGQGFSYEQYF.

This clonotype was seen a handful of times. V and J are TRBV5-1 and TRBJ2-1; the D is unclear. Trimming cost V 4 bases and J 5 bases, with 10 bases left between them. Per germline, CDR1 SGHRS and CDR2 YFSETQ. This CDR3 has 13 residues. CDR3 sequence reads: CASSLDGDNEQFF. The DNA of the CDR3 is TGCGCCAGCAGCCTGGACGGTGACAATGAGCAGTTCTTC. The full variable domain, completed using reference TRBV5-1 and TRBJ2-1, is KAGVTQTPRYLIKTRGQQVTLSCSPISGHRSVSWYQQTPGQGLQFLFEYFSETQRNKGNFPGRFSGRQFSNSRSEMNVSTLELGDSALYLCASSLDGDNEQFFGPGTRLTVL.

This clonotype was seen a few times. V is TRBV9 and J is TRBJ2-1, with D possibly TRBD2 on 6 matching bases. The CDR3 sequence is 17 residues long. Germline V gene data show CDR1 as SGDLS and CDR2 as YYNGEE. The V gene lost 0 bases and the J gene lost 5 bases, with 18 bases spanning the gap. CDR3 DNA sequence: TGTGCCAGCAGCGTAGAAGGGGACTCACGGGGAAACAATGAGCAGTTCTTC. It translates to CASSVEGDSRGNNEQFF.

This clonotype was seen more than once but under ten times. The rearrangement uses TRBV5-1 and TRBJ2-6; 10 bases line up with TRBD2. This CDR3 region has 19 residues. Unmatched junction bases numbered 10, after V lost 4 bases and J lost 0 bases. Germline CDR1 SGHRS, CDR2 YFSETQ. The DNA for the CDR3 is TGCGCCAGCAGCCCCTCGGGACTAGCGATGAGCTCTGGGGCCAACGTCCTGACTTTC. Translation gives CASSPSGLAMSSGANVLTF.

This clonotype was counted a few times. CDR3 DNA: TGCAGTGCTTTTAACAGGGAAGGTGGCTACACCTTC. This gives the protein CSAFNREGGYTF. The chain carries TRBV20-1 and TRBJ1-2; D might be TRBD1 (6 bases). In germline, CDR1 is DFQATT, CDR2 SNEGSKA (reference sequence). There are 12 residues in the CDR3. V dropped 5 bases and J dropped 7 bases, with 14 bases sitting between them.

The CDR3, as DNA: TGCGCCAGCAAGACGGGGGGCCAGGAAAAACTGTTTTTT. Translated: CASKTGGQEKLFF. The chain couples TRBV10-2 to TRBJ1-4; D might be TRBD1 (6 bases). CDR3 size: 13 residues. Germline V gene data show CDR1 as WSHSY and CDR2 as SAAADI. Trimming pared 7 bases from V and 8 bases from J, leaving 14 bases between.